Shown below are 5 T cell receptor beta chains from a single sample sequenced in a study of Tregs in tolerant kidney transplant recipients. Using immunoSEQ multiplex PCR, the repertoire was profiled, and TCRdb retains in-frame clones only, with some absent. The repertoire consists of over 50,000 clones, with 83% occurring once and the leading ten covering 4% to 6.5%. Sequenced: CD4+ T cells from blood. The source of these receptors is a human donor in good health.

The chain recombines TRBV9 with TRBJ2-3; D remains unclear. Germline loops: CDR1 SGDLS, CDR2 YYNGEE. Trimming took off 0 bases at V and 13 bases at J, with 3 bases between the two ends. This CDR3 spans 9 amino acids. In DNA form, the CDR3 reads TGTGCCAGCAGCGTAGATAAGTATTTT. It yields the protein CASSVDKYF.

The gene calls are TRBV6-1 and TRBJ2-7; 12 bases are a match to TRBD2. The CDR3 covers 17 residues. The ends lost 2 bases at V and 5 bases at J; junction bases unmatched: 10. Per germline, CDR1 MNHNS and CDR2 SASEGT. This CDR3 reads CASSEYASGGAVDEQYF. As DNA, the CDR3 is TGTGCCAGCAGTGAATATGCTAGCGGGGGGGCAGTCGACGAGCAGTACTTC.

The chain employs TRBV2 and TRBJ1-6; a weak D match, TRBD1 (5 bases). Trimming removed 7 bases from V and 3 bases from J, with 10 bases in between. From germline, CDR1 is SNHLY and CDR2 FYNNEI. This CDR3 comprises 14 residues. The CDR3: CASTGDSYNSPLHF. CDR3 DNA sequence: TGTGCCAGCACGGGGGATAGCTATAATTCACCCCTCCACTTT. The variable domain in full, with the rest retrieved from reference TRBV2 and TRBJ1-6, is EPEVTQTPSHQVTQMGQEVILRCVPISNHLYFYWYRQILGQKVEFLVSFYNNEISEKSEIFDDQFSVERPDGSNFTLKIRSTKLEDSAMYFCASTGDSYNSPLHFGNGTRLTVT.

V is TRBV5-1 and J is TRBJ2-1; 11 positions match TRBD2. Germline V gene lookup returns CDR1 SGHRS and CDR2 YFSETQ. The length of the CDR3 is 16 residues. The junction had 5 bases not matched to a gene; V was cut back by 0 bases and J by 6 bases. For the CDR3, the DNA is TGCGCCAGCAGCTTGGGGGGACTAGCGGCCCTCAATGAGCAGTTCTTC. Translating gives CASSLGGLAALNEQFF. Together with reference TRBV5-1 and TRBJ2-1, the CDR3 gives the full variable domain: KAGVTQTPRYLIKTRGQQVTLSCSPISGHRSVSWYQQTPGQGLQFLFEYFSETQRNKGNFPGRFSGRQFSNSRSEMNVSTLELGDSALYLCASSLGGLAALNEQFFGPGTRLTVL.

The genes are TRBV10-3 and TRBJ1-5; 10 bases are a match to TRBD1. CDR1 is ENHRY and CDR2 is SYGVKD in the germline V gene. The CDR3 consists of 15 residues. V shed 2 bases and J 4 bases; nucleotides not matched to a gene: 2. This CDR3 reads CAISEGTGVNQPQHF. For the CDR3, the DNA is TGTGCCATCAGTGAGGGGACAGGGGTAAATCAGCCCCAGCATTTT.